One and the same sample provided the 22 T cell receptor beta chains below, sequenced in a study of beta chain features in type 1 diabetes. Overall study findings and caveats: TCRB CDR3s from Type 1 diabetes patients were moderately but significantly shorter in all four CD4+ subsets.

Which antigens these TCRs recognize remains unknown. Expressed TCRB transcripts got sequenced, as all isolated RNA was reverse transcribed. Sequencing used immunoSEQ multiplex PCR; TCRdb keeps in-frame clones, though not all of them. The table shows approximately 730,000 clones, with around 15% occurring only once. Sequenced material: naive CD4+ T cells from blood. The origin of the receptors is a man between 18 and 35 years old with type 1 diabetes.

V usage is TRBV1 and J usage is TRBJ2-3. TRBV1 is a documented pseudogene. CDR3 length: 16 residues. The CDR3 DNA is TGCACCAGCAGCCCGCAGATTTCTACGAACACAGATACGCAGTATTTT. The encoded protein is CTSSPQISTNTDTQYF.

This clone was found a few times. DNA for the CDR3: TGTGCCAGCAGCGAGCAAGAGACCCAGTACTTC. Protein sequence: CASSEQETQYF. The chain links TRBV9 to TRBJ2-5; D uncertain. This CDR3 is 11 amino acids long. With 3 bases removed from V and 2 bases from J, the gap between germline ends came to 2 bases. CDR1 and CDR2 from the germline V gene are SGDLS and YYNGEE.

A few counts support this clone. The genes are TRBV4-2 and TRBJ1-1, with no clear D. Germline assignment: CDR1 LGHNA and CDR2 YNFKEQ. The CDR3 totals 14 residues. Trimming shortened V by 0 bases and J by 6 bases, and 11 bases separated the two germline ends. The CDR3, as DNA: TGTGCCAGCAGCCAAGATAGGACCCGTCCTGAAGCTTTCTTT. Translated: CASSQDRTRPEAFF.

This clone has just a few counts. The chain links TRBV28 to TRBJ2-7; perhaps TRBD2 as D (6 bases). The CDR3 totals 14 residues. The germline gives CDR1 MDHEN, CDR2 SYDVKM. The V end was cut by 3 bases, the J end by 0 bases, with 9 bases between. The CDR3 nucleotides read TGTGCCAGCAGTTTGGGAGGAAACTCCTACGAGCAGTACTTC. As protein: CASSLGGNSYEQYF.

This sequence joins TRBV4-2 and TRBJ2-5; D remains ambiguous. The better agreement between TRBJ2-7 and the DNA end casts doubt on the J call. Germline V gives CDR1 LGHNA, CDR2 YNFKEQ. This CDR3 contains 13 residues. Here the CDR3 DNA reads TGTGCCAGCAGCCAAGAGTCTTCCTACGAGCAGTACTTC. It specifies CASSQESSYEQYF.

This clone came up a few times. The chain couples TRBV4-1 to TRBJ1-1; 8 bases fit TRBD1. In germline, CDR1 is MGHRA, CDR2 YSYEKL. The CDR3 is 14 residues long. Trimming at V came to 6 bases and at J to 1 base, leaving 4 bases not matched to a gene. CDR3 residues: CASRTDRANTEAFF. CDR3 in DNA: TGCGCCAGCAGGACGGACAGGGCGAACACTGAAGCTTTCTTT.

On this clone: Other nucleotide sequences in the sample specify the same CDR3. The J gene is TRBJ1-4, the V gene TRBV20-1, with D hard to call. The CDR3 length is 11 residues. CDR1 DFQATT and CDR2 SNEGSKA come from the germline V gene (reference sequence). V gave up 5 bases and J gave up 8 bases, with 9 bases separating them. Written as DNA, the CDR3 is TGCAGTGCTGGCTACAGCGAAAAACTGTTTTTT. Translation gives CSAGYSEKLFF.

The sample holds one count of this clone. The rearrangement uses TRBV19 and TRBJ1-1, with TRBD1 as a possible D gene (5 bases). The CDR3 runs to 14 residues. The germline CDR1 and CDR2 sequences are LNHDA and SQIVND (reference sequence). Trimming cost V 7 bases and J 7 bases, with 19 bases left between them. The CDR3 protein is CASKALAGAGEAFF. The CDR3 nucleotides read TGTGCCAGTAAGGCGCTCGCCGGGGCGGGTGAAGCTTTCTTT.

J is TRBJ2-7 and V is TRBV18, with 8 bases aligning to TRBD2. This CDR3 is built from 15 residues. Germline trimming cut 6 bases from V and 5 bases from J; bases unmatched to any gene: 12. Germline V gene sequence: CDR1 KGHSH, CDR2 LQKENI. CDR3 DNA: TGTGCCAGCTCCCCTCAGCGGGGGTCCGCCCACGAGCAGTACTTC. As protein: CASSPQRGSAHEQYF.

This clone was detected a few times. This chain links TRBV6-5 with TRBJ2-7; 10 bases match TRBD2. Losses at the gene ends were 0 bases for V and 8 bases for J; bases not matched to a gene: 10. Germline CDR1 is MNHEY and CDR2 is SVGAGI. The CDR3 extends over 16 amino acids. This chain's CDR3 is CASSYSLGAGGSKQYF. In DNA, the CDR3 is TGTGCCAGCAGTTACTCCTTGGGAGCGGGGGGGAGTAAGCAGTACTTC.

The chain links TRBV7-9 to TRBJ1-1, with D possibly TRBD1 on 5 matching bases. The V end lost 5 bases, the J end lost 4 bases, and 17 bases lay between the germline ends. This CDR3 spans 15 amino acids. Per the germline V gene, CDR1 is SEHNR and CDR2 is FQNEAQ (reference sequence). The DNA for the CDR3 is TGTGCCAGCAGCCCCCTAGACCCGGGGGGCACTGAAGCTTTCTTT. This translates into CASSPLDPGGTEAFF.

The CDR3 loop reads CASSQDRVRTGTWNTEAFF. CDR3 coding DNA: TGCGCCAGCAGCCAAGATCGTGTCCGGACAGGGACTTGGAACACTGAAGCTTTCTTT. This chain connects TRBV4-1 to TRBJ1-1, with 8 bases that match TRBD1. The CDR3 is 19 residues long. Germline CDR1 and CDR2: MGHRA and YSYEKL. The V segment lost 0 bases and the J segment 1 base; nucleotides outside the gene matches: 13.

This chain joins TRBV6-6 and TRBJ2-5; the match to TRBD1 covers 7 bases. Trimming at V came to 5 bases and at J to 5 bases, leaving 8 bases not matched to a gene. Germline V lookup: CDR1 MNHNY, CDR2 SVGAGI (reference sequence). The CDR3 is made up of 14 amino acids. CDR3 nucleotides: TGTGCCAGCAGTCCGGTAGGGGGCTGGGAGACCCAGTACTTC. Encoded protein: CASSPVGGWETQYF.

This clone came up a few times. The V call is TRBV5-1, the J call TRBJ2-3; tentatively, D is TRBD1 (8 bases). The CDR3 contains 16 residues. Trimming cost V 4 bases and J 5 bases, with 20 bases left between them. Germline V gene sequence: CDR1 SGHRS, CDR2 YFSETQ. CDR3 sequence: CASSRESSGTGDTQYF. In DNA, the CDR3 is TGCGCCAGCAGCCGGGAATCAAGCGGGACAGGAGATACGCAGTATTTT.

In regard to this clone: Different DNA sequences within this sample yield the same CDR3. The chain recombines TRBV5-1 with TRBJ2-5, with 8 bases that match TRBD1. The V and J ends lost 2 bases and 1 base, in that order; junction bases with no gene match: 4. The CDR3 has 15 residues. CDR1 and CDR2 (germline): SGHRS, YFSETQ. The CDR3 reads CASSLGQGPQETQYF. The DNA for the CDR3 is TGCGCCAGCAGCTTAGGACAGGGACCCCAAGAGACCCAGTACTTC.

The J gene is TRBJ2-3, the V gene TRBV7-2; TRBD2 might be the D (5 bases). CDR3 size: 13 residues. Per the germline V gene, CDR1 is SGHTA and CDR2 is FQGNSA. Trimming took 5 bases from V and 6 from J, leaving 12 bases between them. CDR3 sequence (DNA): TGTGCCAGCAGCCCGGACCGGAGGGATACGCAGTATTTT. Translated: CASSPDRRDTQYF. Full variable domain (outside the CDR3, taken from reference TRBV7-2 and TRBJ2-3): GAGVSQSPSNKVTEKGKDVELRCDPISGHTALYWYRQSLGQGLEFLIYFQGNSAPDKSGLPSDRFSAERTGGSVSTLTIQRTQQEDSAVYLCASSPDRRDTQYFGPGTRLTVL.

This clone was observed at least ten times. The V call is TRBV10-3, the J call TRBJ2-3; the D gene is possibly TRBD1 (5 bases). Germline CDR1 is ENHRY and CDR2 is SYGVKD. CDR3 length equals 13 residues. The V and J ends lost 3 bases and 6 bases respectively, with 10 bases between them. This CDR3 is CAISDSAGDTQYF. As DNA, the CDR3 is TGTGCCATCAGTGATTCAGCAGGGGATACGCAGTATTTT.

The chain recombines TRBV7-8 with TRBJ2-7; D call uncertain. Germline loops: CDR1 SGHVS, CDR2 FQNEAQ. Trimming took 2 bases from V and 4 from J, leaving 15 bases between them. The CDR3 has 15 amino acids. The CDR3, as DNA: TGTGCCAGCAGCTTAAGGCCCTTGGTGGGGTACGAGCAGTACTTC. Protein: CASSLRPLVGYEQYF.

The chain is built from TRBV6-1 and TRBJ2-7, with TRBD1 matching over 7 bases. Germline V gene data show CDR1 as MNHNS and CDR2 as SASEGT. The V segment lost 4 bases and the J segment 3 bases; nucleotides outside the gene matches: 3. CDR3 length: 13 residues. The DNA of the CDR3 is TGTGCCAGCAGTGCAACAGGGGTCTACGAGCAGTACTTC. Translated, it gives CASSATGVYEQYF.

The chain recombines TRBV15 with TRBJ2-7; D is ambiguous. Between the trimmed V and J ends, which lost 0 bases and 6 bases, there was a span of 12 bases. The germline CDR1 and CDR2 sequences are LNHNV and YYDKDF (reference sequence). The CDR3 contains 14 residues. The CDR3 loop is CATSRDKVLGEQYF. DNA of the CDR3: TGTGCCACCAGCAGAGATAAGGTCCTAGGCGAGCAGTACTTC.

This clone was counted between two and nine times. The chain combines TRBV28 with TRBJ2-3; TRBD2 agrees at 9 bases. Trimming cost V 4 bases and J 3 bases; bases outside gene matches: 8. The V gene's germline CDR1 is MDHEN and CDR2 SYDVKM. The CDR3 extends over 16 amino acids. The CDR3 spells CASSSGSGGMTDTQYF. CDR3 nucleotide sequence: TGTGCCAGCAGTTCCGGGAGCGGGGGGATGACAGATACGCAGTATTTT.

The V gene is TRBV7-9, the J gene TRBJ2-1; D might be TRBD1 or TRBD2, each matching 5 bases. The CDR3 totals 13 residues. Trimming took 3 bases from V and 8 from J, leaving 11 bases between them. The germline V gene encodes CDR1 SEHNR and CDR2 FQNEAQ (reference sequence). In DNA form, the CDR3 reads TGTGCCAGCAGCTTTACGGGGCACGATGAGCAGTTCTTC. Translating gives CASSFTGHDEQFF.